These T cell receptor beta chains were read from a single sample in a study of neoadjuvant anti-PD-1 for oral cavity cancer. TCRdb's copy holds only in-frame clones and misses some; the assay was immunoSEQ multiplex PCR. This sample has several thousand clones, with 76% found just once. The sample here was PBMCs, taken before nivolumab (anti-PD-1) treatment. These receptors all come from a person aged 35 to 85 with oral cavity squamous cell carcinoma. CDR3s include the opening cysteine and the closing phenylalanine or tryptophan. Fields, in order: clone size, V gene, J gene, D gene, CDR3 protein, CDR3 DNA. The D gene is left open where the match is weak. Part of the rows lack a size; the others show once, few, many or a class for expanded clones.

-	TRBV7-8	TRBJ2-4	-	CASSLASGDGNIQYF	TGTGCCAGCAGCTTAGCGTCGGGGGACGGAAATATTCAGTACTTC
-	TRBV7-2	TRBJ1-2	-	CASSLAGTAKAYTF	TGTGCCAGCAGCTTAGCCGGGACGGCGAAGGCCTACACCTTC
few	TRBV6-5	TRBJ2-7	-	CASSRGTEGIDEQYF	TGTGCCAGCAGCCGCGGGACAGAGGGAATAGACGAGCAGTACTTC
few	TRBV4-1	TRBJ1-5	TRBD1	CASSLQTTGDSNQPQHF	TGCGCCAGCAGCCTACAGACAACAGGGGATAGCAATCAGCCCCAGCATTTT
-	TRBV11-3	TRBJ2-7	-	CASSFGEGHEQYF	TGTGCCAGCAGCTTCGGCGAAGGGCACGAGCAGTACTTC
-	TRBV9	TRBJ2-6	-	CASSVVGGDRRRSGANVLTF	TGTGCCAGCAGCGTAGTAGGAGGGGACCGCCGCCGCTCTGGGGCCAACGTCCTGACTTTC
-	TRBV5-8	TRBJ2-2	-	CASPPRRDYRTGELFF	TGTGCCAGCCCCCCTCGAAGGGATTATAGAACCGGGGAGCTGTTTTTT
-	TRBV19	TRBJ2-1	TRBD1	CASTDRGIGNEQFF	TGTGCCAGTACGGACAGGGGAATTGGCAATGAGCAGTTCTTC
-	TRBV4-1	TRBJ2-7	TRBD2	CASSQVGTSGGSKQYF	TGCGCCAGCAGCCAAGTGGGGACTAGCGGGGGGAGTAAGCAGTACTTC
few	TRBV6-4	TRBJ2-2	TRBD1	CASSPQWQGAAGELFF	TGTGCCAGCAGCCCACAGTGGCAGGGGGCCGCCGGGGAGCTGTTTTTT
-	TRBV7-9	TRBJ2-3	-	CASSLNTQADTQYF	TGTGCCAGCAGCTTAAACACTCAAGCAGATACGCAGTATTTT
-	TRBV11-1	TRBJ2-2	-	CASSASRTGELFF	TGTGCCAGCAGCGCAAGCCGGACCGGGGAGCTGTTTTTT
-	TRBV10-3	TRBJ2-1	TRBD1	CAISDGQGQGSKNEQFF	TGTGCCATCAGTGACGGACAGGGGCAGGGGTCAAAAAATGAGCAGTTCTTC
-	TRBV5-4	TRBJ1-2	TRBD1	CASSFVGRTGANYGYTF	TGTGCCAGCAGCTTCGTTGGTCGGACAGGGGCTAACTATGGCTACACCTTC
-	TRBV7-9	TRBJ1-3	-	CASSLMDVSSGNTIYF	TGTGCCAGCAGCTTGATGGACGTAAGCTCTGGAAACACCATATATTTT
-	TRBV5-1	TRBJ2-3	-	CASSLEGRDTDTQYF	TGCGCCAGCAGCTTAGAAGGGAGAGACACAGATACGCAGTATTTT
-	TRBV7-2	TRBJ1-5	-	CASSLTTGVDQPQHF	TGTGCCAGCAGCTTGACAACGGGGGTGGATCAGCCCCAGCATTTT
-	TRBV7-2	TRBJ1-3	TRBD1	CASSLGTGWNTIYF	TGTGCCAGCAGCTTAGGGACAGGGTGGAACACCATATATTTT
-	TRBV6-1	TRBJ2-1	-	CASSEVPGSNEQFF	TGTGCCAGCAGTGAAGTCCCAGGGAGCAATGAGCAGTTCTTC